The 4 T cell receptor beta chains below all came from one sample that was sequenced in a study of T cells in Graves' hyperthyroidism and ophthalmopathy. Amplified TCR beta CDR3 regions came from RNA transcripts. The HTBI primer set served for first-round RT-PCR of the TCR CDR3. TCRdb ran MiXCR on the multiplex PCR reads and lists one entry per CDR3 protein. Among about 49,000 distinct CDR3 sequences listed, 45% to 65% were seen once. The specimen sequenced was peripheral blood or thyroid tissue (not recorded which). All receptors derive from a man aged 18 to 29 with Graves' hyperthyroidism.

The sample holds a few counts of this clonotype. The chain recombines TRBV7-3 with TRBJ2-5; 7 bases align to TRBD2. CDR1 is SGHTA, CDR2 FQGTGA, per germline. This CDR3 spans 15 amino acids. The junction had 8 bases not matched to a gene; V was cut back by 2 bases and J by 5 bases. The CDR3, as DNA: TGTGCCAGCAGCTTACGGGGCGGGAGAGGGGAGACCCAGTACTTC. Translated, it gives CASSLRGGRGETQYF.

For the CDR3, the DNA is TGCAGTGCTAGAGCGGGCTCCTACGAGCAGTACTTC. Protein sequence: CSARAGSYEQYF. The V call is TRBV20-1, the J call TRBJ2-7, with unresolved D. This CDR3 contains 12 residues. The ends were cut back, 1 base at V and 0 bases at J, with 4 bases in the middle. Per the germline V gene, CDR1 is DFQATT and CDR2 is SNEGSKA (reference sequence).

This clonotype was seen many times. The CDR3 DNA sequence: TGTGCCATCAGGAGGGGAAGACTAGCGGGAGTCCCAGATACGCAGTATTTT. It yields the protein CAIRRGRLAGVPDTQYF. This sequence joins TRBV10-3 and TRBJ2-3, with 12 bases matching TRBD2. The CDR3 contains 17 residues. Germline values: CDR1 ENHRY, CDR2 SYGVKD. Trimming took 6 bases from V and 4 from J; bases not matched to a gene: 11.

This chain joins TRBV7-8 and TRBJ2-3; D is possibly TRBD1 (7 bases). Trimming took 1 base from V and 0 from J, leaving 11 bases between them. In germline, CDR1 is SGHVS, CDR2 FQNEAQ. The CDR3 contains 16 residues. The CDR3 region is CASSLGQGGSTDTQYF. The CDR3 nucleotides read TGTGCCAGCAGCTTAGGACAGGGAGGAAGCACAGATACGCAGTATTTT.